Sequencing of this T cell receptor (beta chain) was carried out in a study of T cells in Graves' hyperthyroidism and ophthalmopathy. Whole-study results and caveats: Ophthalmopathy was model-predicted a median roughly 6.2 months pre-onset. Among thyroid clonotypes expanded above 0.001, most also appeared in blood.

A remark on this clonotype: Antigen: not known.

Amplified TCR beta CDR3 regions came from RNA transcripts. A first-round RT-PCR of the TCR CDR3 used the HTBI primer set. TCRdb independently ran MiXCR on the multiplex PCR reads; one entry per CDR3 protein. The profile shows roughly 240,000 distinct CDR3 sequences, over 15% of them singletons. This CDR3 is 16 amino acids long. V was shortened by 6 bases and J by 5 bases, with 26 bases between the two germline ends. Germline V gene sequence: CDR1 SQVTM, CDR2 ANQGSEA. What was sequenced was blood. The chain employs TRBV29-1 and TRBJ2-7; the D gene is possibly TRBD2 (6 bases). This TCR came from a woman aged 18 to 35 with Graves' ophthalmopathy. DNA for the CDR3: TGCAGCGTCTCCTACCCCGGGACTGGCGGTGTACACGAGCAGTACTTC. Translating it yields CSVSYPGTGGVHEQYF.